This T cell receptor (beta chain) stems from a study of CD8 T cells in Susac syndrome. CDR3 length: 16 amino acids. Germline assignment: CDR1 MRHNA and CDR2 SNTAGT. The germline V and J ends were trimmed by 8 bases and 4 bases, with 21 bases remaining between them. CD8+ and CD4+ T cells from blood underwent TCR beta sequencing, which was carried out in a high-throughput format. The patients serving as multiple sclerosis controls were treatment-naive. They had stable or active relapsing-remitting disease and fulfilled revised McDonald criteria. About this clonotype: What it binds is not known.

With random hexamers, reverse transcription was performed on roughly 0.5 to 1 ug of RNA. With immunoSEQ multiplex PCR, TCR beta CDR3 was amplified across 54 Vbeta and 13 Jbeta. TCRdb called the immunoSEQ multiplex PCR reads again in MiXCR, with one record for every CDR3 protein. Of 300,000 to 350,000 distinct CDR3 sequences detected, about 90% appear once; the ten largest clones hold less than 0.08%. Study-level points and caveats: By the study's own acknowledgment, its TCR sequencing and HLA analysis included relatively few individuals.

This sequence was found in a human donor with multiple sclerosis. Source material: CD4+ T cells from PBMCs. V is TRBV6-4 and J is TRBJ1-5; unclear D gene. CDR3 DNA sequence: TGTGCCAGCGAGGTCGCAACCCCAATTCGGAATCAGCCCCAGCATTTT. This translates into CASEVATPIRNQPQHF.